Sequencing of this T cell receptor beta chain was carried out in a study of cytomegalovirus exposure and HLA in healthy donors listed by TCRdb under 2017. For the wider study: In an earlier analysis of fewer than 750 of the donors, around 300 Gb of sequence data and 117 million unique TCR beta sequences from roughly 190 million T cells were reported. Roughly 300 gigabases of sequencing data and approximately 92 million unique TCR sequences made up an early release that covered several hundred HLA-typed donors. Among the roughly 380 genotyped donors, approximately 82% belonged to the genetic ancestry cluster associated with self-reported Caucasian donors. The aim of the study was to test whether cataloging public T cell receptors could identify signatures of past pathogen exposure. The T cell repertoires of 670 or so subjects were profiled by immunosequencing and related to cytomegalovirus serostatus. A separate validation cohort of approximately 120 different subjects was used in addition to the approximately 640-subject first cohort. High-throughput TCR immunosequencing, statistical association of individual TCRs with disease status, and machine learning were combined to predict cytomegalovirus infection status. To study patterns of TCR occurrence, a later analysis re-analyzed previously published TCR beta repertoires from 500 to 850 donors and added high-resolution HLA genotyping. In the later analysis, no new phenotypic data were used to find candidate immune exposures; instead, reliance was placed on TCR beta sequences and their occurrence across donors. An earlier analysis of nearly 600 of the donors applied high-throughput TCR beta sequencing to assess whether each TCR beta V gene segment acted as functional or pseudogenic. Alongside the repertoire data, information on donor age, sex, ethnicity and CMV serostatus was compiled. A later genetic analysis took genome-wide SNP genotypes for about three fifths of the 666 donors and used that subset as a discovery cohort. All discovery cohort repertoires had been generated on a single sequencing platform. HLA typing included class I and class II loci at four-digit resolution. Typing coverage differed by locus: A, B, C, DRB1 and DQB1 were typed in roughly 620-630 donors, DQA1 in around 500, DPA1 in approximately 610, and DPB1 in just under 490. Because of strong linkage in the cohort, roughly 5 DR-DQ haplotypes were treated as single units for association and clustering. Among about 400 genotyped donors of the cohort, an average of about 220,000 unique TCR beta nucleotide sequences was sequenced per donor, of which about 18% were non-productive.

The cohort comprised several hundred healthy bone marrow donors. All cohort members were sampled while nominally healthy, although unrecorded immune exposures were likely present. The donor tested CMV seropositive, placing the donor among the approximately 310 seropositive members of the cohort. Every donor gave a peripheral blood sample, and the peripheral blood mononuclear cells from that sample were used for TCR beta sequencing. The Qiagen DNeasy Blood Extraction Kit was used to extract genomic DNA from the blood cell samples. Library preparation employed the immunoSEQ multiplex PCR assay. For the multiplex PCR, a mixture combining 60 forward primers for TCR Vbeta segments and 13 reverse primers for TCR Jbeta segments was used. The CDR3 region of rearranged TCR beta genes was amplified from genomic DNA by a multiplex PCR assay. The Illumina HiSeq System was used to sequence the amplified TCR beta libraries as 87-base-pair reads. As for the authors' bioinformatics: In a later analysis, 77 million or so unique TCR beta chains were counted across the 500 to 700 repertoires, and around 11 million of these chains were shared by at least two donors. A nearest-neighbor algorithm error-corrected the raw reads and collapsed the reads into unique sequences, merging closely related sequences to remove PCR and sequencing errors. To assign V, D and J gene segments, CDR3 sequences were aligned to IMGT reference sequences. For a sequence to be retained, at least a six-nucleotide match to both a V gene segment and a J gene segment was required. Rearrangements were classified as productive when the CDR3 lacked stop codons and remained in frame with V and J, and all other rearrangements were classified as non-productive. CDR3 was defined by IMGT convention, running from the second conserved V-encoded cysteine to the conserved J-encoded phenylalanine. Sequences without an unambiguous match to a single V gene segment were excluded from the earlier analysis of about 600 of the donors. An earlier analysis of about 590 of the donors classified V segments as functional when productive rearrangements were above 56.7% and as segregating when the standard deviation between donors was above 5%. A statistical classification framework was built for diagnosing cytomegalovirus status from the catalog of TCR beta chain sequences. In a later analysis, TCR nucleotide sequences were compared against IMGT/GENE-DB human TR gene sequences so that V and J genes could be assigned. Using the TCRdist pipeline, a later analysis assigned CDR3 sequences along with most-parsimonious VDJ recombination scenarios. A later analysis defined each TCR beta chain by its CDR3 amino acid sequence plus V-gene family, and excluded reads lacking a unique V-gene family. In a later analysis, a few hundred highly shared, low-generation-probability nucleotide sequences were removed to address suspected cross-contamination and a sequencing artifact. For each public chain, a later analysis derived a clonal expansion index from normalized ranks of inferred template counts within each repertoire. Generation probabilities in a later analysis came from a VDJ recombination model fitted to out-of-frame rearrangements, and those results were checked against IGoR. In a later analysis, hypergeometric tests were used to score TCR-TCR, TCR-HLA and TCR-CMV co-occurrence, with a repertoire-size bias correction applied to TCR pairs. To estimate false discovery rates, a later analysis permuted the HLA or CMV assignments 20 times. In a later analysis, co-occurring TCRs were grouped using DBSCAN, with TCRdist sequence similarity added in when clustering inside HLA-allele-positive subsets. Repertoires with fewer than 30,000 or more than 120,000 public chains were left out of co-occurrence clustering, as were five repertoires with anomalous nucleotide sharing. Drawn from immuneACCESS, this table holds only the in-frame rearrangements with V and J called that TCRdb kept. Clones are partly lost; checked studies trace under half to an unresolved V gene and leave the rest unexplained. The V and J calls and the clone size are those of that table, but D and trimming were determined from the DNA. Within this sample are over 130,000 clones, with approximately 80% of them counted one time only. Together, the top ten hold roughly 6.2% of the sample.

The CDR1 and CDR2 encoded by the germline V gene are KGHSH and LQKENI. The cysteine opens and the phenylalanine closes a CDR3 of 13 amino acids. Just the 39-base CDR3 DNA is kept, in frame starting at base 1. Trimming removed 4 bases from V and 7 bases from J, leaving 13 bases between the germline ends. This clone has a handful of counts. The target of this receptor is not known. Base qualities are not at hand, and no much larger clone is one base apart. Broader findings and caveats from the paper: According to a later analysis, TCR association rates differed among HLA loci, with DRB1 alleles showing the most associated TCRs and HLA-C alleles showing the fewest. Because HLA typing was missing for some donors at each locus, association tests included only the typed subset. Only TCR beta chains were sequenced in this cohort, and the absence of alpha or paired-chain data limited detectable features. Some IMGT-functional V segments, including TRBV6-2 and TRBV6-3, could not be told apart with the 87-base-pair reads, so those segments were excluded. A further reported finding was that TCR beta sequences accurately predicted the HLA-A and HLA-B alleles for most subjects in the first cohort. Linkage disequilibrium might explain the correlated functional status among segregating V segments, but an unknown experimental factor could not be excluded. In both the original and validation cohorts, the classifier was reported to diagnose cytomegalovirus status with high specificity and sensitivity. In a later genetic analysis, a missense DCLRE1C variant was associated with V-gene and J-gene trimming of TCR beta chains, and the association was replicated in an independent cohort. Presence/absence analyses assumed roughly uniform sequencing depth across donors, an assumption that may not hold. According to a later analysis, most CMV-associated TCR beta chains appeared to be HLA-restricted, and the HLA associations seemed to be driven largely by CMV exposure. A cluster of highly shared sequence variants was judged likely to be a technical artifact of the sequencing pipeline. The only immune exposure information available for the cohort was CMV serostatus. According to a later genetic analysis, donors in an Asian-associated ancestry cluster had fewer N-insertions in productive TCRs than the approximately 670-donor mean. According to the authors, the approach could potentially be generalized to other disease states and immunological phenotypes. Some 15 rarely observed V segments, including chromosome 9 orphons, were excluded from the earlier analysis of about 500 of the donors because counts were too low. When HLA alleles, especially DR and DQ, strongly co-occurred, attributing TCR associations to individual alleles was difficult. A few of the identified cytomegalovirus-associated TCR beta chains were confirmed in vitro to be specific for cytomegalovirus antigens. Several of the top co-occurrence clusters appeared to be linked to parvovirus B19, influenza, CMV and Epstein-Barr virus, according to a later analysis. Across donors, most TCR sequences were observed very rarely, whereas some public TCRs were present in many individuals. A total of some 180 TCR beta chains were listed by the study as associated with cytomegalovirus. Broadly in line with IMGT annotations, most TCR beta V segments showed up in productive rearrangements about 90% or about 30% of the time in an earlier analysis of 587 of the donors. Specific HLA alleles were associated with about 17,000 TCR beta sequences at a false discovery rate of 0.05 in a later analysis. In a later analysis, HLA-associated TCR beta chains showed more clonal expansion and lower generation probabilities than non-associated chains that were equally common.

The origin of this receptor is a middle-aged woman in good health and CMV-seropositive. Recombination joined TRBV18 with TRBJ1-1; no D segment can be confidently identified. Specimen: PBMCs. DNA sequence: TGTGCCAGCTCACGGGCTCAGCCAGTTGAAGCTTTCTTT. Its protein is CASSRAQPVEAFF.